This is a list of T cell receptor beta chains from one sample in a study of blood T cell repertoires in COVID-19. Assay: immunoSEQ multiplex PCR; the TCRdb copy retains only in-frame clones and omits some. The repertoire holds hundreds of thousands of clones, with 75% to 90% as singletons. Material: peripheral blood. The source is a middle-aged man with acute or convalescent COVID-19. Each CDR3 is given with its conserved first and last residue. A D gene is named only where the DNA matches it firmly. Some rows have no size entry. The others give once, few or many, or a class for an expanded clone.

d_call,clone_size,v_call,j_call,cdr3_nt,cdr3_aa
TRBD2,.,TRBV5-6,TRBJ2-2,TGTGCCAGCAGCTTGGGACTAGCGGGGGGGCTCAAGTCCGGGGAGCTGTTTTTT,CASSLGLAGGLKSGELFF
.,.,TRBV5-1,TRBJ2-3,TGCGCCAGCAGCTTGTTGGACACTAGCACAGATACGCAGTATTTT,CASSLLDTSTDTQYF
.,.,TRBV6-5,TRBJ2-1,TGTGCCAGCGGAGGGAGGGGGGGTAACAATGAGCAGTTCTTC,CASGGRGGNNEQFF
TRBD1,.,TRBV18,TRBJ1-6,TGTGCCAGCTCACCGGCAGGGACAGGGACGTCTCTAACGCCCCTCCACTTT,CASSPAGTGTSLTPLHF
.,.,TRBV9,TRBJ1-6,TGTGCCAGCAGCAACCGGCAGGGTGCCAATTCACCCCTCCACTTT,CASSNRQGANSPLHF
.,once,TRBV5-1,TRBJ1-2,TGCGCCAGCAGCTTGGCCAGGTTTCCACCCCGCTACACCTTC,CASSLARFPPRYTF
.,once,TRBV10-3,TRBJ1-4,TGTGCCATCAGTGAAGGCGGCTGGGAGGTGTTTTTT,CAISEGGWEVFF
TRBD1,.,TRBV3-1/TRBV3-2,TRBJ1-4,TGTGCCAGCAGCCGAGAGGGGGCCTCGGAGCGTGAAAAACTGTTTTTT,CASSREGASEREKLFF
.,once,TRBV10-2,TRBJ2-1,TGCGCCAGCCGTCAGATCTATGAGCAGTTCTTC,CASRQIYEQFF
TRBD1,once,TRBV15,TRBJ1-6,TGTGCCACCAGCAGAGAGGACAGGGTAAATTCACCCCTCCACTTT,CATSREDRVNSPLHF
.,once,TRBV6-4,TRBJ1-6,TGTGCCAGCAGATTAACTGACAGCCAGAATTCACCCCTCCACTTT,CASRLTDSQNSPLHF
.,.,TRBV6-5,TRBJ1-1,TGTGCCAGCACTCGGGCGGGGAGCACTGAAGCTTTCTTT,CASTRAGSTEAFF
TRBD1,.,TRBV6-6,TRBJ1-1,TGTGCCAGCAGTCCGAACCGACAGGGGGTTACTGAAGCTTTCTTT,CASSPNRQGVTEAFF
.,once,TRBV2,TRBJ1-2,TGTGCCAGCAGTGATAGCCATGCTTTCTATGGCTACACCTTC,CASSDSHAFYGYTF
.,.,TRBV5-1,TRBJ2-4,TGCGCCAGCAGCTTCGGAGAACTAGCCAAAAACATTCAGTACTTC,CASSFGELAKNIQYF
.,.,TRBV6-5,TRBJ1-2,TGTGCCAGCCCGGACTGGAGACGGGTCGGCTACACCTTC,CASPDWRRVGYTF
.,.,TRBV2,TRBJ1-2,TGTGCCAGCAGCCGAGACAGCCCAAATAACTATGGCTACACCTTC,CASSRDSPNNYGYTF
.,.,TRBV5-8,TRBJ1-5,TGTGCCAGCAGCCGTCGGAGAGGGAGTGGCAATCAGCCCCAGCATTTT,CASSRRRGSGNQPQHF
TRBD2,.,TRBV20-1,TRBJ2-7,TGCAGTGCTAGTCCGGGGGGGGCCAAGTCCTACGAGCAGTACTTC,CSASPGGAKSYEQYF
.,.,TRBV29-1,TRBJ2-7,TGCAGCGTTGTACAGGGTAATTCCTACGAGCAGTACTTC,CSVVQGNSYEQYF
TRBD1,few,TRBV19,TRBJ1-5,TGTGCCAGTAGTTCGACAGGGGACAATCAGCCCCAGCATTTT,CASSSTGDNQPQHF
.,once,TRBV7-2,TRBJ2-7,TGTGCCAGCAGCTTGGGGGCGGGCTACGAGCAGTACTTC,CASSLGAGYEQYF
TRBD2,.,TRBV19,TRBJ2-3,TGTGCCAGTAGTATCCCGCAGACTAGCGGGGGGGCAGATACGCAGTATTTT,CASSIPQTSGGADTQYF
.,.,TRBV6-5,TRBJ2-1,TGTGCCAGCAGGGACAGCTACAATGAGCAGTTCTTC,CASRDSYNEQFF
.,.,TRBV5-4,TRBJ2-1,TGTGCCAGCAGCTTGGAGGCTAGCCGGGATGGTGAGCAGTTCTTC,CASSLEASRDGEQFF
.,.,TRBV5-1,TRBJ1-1,TGCGCCAGCAGCTTTCCCGGACAGTTTACTGAAGCTTTCTTT,CASSFPGQFTEAFF
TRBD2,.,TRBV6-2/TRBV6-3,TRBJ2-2,TGTGCCAGCAGTTACTTGTGGCCAGCGGGGACCGGGGAGCTGTTTTTT,CASSYLWPAGTGELFF
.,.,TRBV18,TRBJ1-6,TGTGCCAGCTCACCACGCAGGAATGAACATAATTCACCCCTCCACTTT,CASSPRRNEHNSPLHF
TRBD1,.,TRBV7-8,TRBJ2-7,TGTGCCAGCAGCTGGGGGGGACAGGGGACCTACGAGCAGTACTTC,CASSWGGQGTYEQYF
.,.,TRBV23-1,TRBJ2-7,TGCGCCAGCAGTCAATTCGCCCGGGGGAAGACCGACTCAACCTACGAGCAGTACTTC,CASSQFARGKTDSTYEQYF
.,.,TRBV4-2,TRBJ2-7,TGTGCCAGCAGCCATCCGGTCCGCGGGGATGGCTACGAGCAGTACTTC,CASSHPVRGDGYEQYF
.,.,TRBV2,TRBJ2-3,TGTGCCAGCAAGAATACAGGGTGGACAGATACGCAGTATTTT,CASKNTGWTDTQYF
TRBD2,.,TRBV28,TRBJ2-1,TGTGCCAGCGGGTCACTAGCGGGGGGCTACAATGAGCAGTTCTTC,CASGSLAGGYNEQFF
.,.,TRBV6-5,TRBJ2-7,TGTGCCAGCAAAATATCCTACGAGCAGTACTTC,CASKISYEQYF
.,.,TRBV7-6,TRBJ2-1,TGTGCCAGCAGCTTAAACACCTACAATGAGCAGTTCTTC,CASSLNTYNEQFF
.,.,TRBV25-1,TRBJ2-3,TGTGCCAGCAGTGACCCCGGACAGTCAGATACGCAGTATTTT,CASSDPGQSDTQYF
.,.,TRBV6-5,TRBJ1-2,TGTGCCAGCACCTGGGCAGCACTTCTCTATGGCTACACCTTC,CASTWAALLYGYTF
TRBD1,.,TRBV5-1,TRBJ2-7,TGCGCCAGCAGCACGACAGGGGGCCTTTACGAGCAGTACTTC,CASSTTGGLYEQYF
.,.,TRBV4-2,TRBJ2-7,TGTGCCAGCAGCCAAGCCGGGAAGACCTACGAGCAGTACTTC,CASSQAGKTYEQYF
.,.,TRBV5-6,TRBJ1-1,TGTGCCAGCAGCTTCAGGGGTATAAGCACTGAAGCTTTCTTT,CASSFRGISTEAFF
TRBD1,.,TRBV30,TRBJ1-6,TGTGCCTCCTTAAAAACGGGGACAGGGGATTCACCCCTCCACTTT,CASLKTGTGDSPLHF
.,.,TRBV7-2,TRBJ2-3,TGTGCCAGCAGCCCCCGGAGGGCCCCCGATACGCAGTATTTT,CASSPRRAPDTQYF
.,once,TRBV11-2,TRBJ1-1,TGTGCCAGCAGCTTGGCGGGACTCCGATCAACTGAAGCTTTCTTT,CASSLAGLRSTEAFF
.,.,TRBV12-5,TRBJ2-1,TGTGCTAGTGGTCCTCGGGGGACGGCCTTCGGGAATGAGCAGTTCTTC,CASGPRGTAFGNEQFF
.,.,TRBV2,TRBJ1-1,TGTGCCAGCAAACCGGGTACAAAGAACACTGAAGCTTTCTTT,CASKPGTKNTEAFF
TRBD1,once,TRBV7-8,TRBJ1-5,TGTGCCAGCAGCCGCGGCCCAGGGGGCGCGGGCAATCAGCCCCAGCATTTT,CASSRGPGGAGNQPQHF
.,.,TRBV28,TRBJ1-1,TGTGCCAGCAGTAGCCGACACTTGAACACTGAAGCTTTCTTT,CASSSRHLNTEAFF
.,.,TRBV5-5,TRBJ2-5,TGTGCCAGCAGCTTGGGTCCCCGACAGGTTTCCCAAGAGACCCAGTACTTC,CASSLGPRQVSQETQYF
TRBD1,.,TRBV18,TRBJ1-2,TGTGCCAGCTCACCACTCCAGGGGGGTAACTATGGCTACACCTTC,CASSPLQGGNYGYTF
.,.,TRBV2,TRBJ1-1,TGTGCCAGCAGTGACGCAGAGAACACTGAAGCTTTCTTT,CASSDAENTEAFF
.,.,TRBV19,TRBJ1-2,TGTGCCAGTAGGCGACAGTTTACTAACTATGGCTACACCTTC,CASRRQFTNYGYTF
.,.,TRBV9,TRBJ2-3,TGTGCCAGCAGCCTAAATAGGGCCGGAGGTCCAGATACGCAGTATTTT,CASSLNRAGGPDTQYF
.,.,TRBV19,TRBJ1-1,TGTGCCAGTAGTACATACAGGGAGAACACTGAAGCTTTCTTT,CASSTYRENTEAFF
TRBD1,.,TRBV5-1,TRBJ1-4,TGCGCCAGCAGCCTGACAGGGCCGTATGAAAAACTGTTTTTT,CASSLTGPYEKLFF
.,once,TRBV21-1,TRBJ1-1,TGTGCCAGCAGCAAAGAGGAGGGCAGGAGGGGCGGGAACACTGAAGCTTTCTTT,CASSKEEGRRGGNTEAFF
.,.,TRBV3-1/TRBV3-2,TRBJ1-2,TGTGCCAGCAGCCAAAATTCGGGTGGCTACACCTTC,CASSQNSGGYTF
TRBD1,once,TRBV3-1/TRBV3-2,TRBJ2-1,TGTGCCAGCAGCCAGTACAGGGGGCGCGAGAATGAGCAGTTCTTC,CASSQYRGRENEQFF
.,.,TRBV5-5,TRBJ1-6,TGTGCCAGCAGCTTAGTGATAGTGGGGGGAAACTCACCCCTCCACTTT,CASSLVIVGGNSPLHF